This TCR beta chain was identified in a study of T cells in Graves' hyperthyroidism and ophthalmopathy. The overall study: Upon initial diagnosis and before any treatment, peripheral blood was collected.

This clonotype was picked up a small number of times. Using RNA transcripts as the source, TCR beta CDR3 regions were amplified. TCR CDR3 regions were first amplified by RT-PCR with HTBI primers. Each CDR3 protein gets one entry after TCRdb re-called the multiplex PCR reads with MiXCR. The table includes 300,000 to 450,000 distinct CDR3 sequences, less than 20% detected once. This CDR3 contains 16 residues. Germline V gene data show CDR1 as MNHNS and CDR2 as SASEGT. V trimming: 9 bases; J trimming: 5 bases; junction bases outside the gene matches: 10. Exclusion criteria comprised uncontrolled infection, other autoimmune disease, pregnancy or lactation.

Input material: blood. The rearrangement joins TRBV6-1 to TRBJ2-1; TRBD2 agrees at 13 bases. This receptor was identified in a young woman with Graves' hyperthyroidism that later progressed to Graves' ophthalmopathy. In DNA form, the CDR3 reads TGTGCCAGTTTGGAAGAGGGACTAGCGGGGCACAATGAGCAGTTCTTC. This gives the protein CASLEEGLAGHNEQFF.